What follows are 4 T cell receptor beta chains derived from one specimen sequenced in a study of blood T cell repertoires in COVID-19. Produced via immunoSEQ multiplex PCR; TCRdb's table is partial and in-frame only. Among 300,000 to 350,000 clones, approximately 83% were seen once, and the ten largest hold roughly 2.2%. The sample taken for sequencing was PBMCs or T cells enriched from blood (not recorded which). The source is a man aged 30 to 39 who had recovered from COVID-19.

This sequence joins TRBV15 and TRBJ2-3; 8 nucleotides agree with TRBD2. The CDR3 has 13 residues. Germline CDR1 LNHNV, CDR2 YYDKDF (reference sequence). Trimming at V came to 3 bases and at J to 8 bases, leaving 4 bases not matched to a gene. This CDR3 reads CATSRVREGTQYF. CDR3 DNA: TGTGCCACCAGCAGGGTCCGGGAGGGTACGCAGTATTTT.

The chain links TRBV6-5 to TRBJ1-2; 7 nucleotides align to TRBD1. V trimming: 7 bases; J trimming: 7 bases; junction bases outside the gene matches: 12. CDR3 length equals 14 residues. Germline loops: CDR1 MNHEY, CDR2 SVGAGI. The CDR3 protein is CASTKIEGAGGYTF. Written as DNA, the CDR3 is TGTGCCAGCACCAAAATTGAGGGGGCGGGTGGCTACACCTTC.

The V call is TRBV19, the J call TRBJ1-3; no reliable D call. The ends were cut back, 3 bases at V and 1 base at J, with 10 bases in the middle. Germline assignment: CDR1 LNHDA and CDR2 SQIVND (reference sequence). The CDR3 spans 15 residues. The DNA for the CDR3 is TGTGCCAGTAGTATGTCCGCACTTTCTGGAAACACCATATATTTT. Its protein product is CASSMSALSGNTIYF.

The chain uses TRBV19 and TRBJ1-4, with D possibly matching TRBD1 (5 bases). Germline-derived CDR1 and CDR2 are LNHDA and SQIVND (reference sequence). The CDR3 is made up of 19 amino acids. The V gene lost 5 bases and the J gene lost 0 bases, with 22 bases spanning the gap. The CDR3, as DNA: TGTGCCAGTAGTGCCAGGGCCCCTAGACCCGGAGCAACTAATGAAAAACTGTTTTTT. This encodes CASSARAPRPGATNEKLFF.